These 3 T cell receptor beta chains came from one sample sequenced in a study of OX40 agonist ivuxolimab in advanced cancers. TCRdb's table, derived via immunoSEQ multiplex PCR, lists solely in-frame clones and lacks some. The data hold about 58,000 clones, with about 91% observed a single time. The source material was CD4+ or CD8+ T cells sorted from blood, sampled in a trial of the OX40 agonist ivuxolimab. Receptor source: an adult with an advanced solid tumor such as melanoma, head and neck, liver or kidney cancer.

The chain links TRBV27 to TRBJ1-1; D might be TRBD1 (5 bases). This CDR3 spans 16 amino acids. The germline gives CDR1 MNHEY, CDR2 SMNVEV (reference sequence). Trimming left V 6 bases short and J 0 bases short, with 17 bases between. The CDR3 DNA is TGTGCCAGCAGCCCCCAGGGAAGGATCATGAACACTGAAGCTTTCTTT. It encodes CASSPQGRIMNTEAFF.

The chain recombines TRBV18 with TRBJ1-1, with D perhaps TRBD1 (5 bases). The CDR3 length is 13 residues. With 6 bases removed from V and 6 bases from J, the gap between germline ends came to 14 bases. The germline V gene encodes CDR1 KGHSH and CDR2 LQKENI. The CDR3 bases are TGTGCCAGCTCGGATCTTCAGGGTTCTGAAGCTTTCTTT. Its protein product is CASSDLQGSEAFF.

This chain uses TRBV20-1 with TRBJ2-1; D remains unclear. Germline V gene lookup returns CDR1 DFQATT and CDR2 SNEGSKA (reference sequence). V lost 5 bases and J lost 10, with 9 bases in between. This CDR3 spans 10 amino acids. CDR3 nucleotide sequence: TGCAGTGCTGTGGACGAGGAGCAGTTCTTC. Translated, it gives CSAVDEEQFF.